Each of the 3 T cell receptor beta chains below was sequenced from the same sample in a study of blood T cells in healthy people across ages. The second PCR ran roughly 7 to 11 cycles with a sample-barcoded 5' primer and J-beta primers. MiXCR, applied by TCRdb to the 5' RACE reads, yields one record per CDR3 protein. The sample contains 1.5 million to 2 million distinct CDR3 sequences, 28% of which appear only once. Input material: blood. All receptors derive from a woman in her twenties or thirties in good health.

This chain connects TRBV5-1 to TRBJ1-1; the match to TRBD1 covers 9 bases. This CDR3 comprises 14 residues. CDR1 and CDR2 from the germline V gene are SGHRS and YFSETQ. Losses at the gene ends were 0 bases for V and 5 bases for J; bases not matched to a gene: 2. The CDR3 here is CASSLAGTGTEAFF. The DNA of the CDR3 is TGCGCCAGCAGCTTGGCGGGGACAGGGACTGAAGCTTTCTTT.

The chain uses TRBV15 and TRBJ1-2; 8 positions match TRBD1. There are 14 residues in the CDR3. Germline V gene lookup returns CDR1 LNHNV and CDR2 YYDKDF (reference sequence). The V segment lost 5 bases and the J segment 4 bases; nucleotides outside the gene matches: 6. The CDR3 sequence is CATSSGQGVYGYTF. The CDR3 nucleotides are TGTGCCACCAGCTCAGGACAGGGCGTCTATGGCTACACCTTC.

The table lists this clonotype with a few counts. This chain's CDR3 is CSALSGSTYYNEQFF. The CDR3 DNA follows: TGCAGTGCCCTTTCAGGTAGCACCTACTACAATGAGCAGTTCTTC. The V gene is TRBV20-1, the J gene TRBJ2-1; D is unresolved. The V and J ends lost 6 bases and 3 bases respectively, with 18 bases between them. This CDR3 is 15 amino acids long. Germline CDR1 DFQATT, CDR2 SNEGSKA (reference sequence).